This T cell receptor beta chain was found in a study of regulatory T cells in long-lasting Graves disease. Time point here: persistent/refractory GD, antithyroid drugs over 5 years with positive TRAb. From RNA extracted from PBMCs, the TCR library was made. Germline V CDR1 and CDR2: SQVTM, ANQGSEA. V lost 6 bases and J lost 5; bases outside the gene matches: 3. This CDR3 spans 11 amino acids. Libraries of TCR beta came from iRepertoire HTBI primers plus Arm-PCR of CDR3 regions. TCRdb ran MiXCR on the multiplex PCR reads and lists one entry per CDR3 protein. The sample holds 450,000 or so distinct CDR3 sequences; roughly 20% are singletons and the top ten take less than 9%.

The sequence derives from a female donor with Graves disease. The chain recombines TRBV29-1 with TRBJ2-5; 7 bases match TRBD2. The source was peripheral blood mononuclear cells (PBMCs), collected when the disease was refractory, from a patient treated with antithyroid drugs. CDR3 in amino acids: CSVGGGETQYF. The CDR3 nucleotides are TGCAGCGTGGGGGGGGGGGAGACCCAGTACTTC.